Presented here are 8 T cell receptor beta chains from one specimen sequenced in a study of response to subunit inactivated influenza vaccine. TCRdb re-called the RT-PCR reads with MiXCR, one entry per CDR3 protein. There are roughly 710,000 distinct CDR3 sequences in the sample; roughly 15% occur only once, and 6% to 9.5% lies in the top ten. The sequencing here drew on PBMCs from blood, taken approximately 15 days before vaccination. The source of these receptors is a middle-aged man who received an inactivated influenza vaccine.

This clonotype came up many times. V is TRBV5-1 and J is TRBJ2-5; D is unresolved. Looked up from germline, CDR1 is SGHRS and CDR2 is YFSETQ. The CDR3 runs to 15 residues. The ends were cut back, 4 bases at V and 5 bases at J, with 18 bases in the middle. The CDR3 reads CASSQTLDPGETQYF. In DNA form, the CDR3 reads TGCGCCAGCAGCCAAACCCTGGACCCTGGGGAGACCCAGTACTTC. Complete variable domain (other parts from reference TRBV5-1 and TRBJ2-5): KAGVTQTPRYLIKTRGQQVTLSCSPISGHRSVSWYQQTPGQGLQFLFEYFSETQRNKGNFPGRFSGRQFSNSRSEMNVSTLELGDSALYLCASSQTLDPGETQYFGPGTRLLVL.

This clonotype came up a few times. This chain links TRBV12-3 or TRBV12-4 with TRBJ1-4, with no clear D. V was clipped by 2 bases and J by 8 bases, with 12 bases between them. The length of the CDR3 is 14 residues. The CDR3, as DNA: TGTGCCAGCAGTTTATCCGGACCCGGGGAAAAACTGTTTTTT. This encodes CASSLSGPGEKLFF.

This chain links TRBV13 with TRBJ1-6; D is unresolved. V was trimmed by 0 bases and J by 16 bases, leaving 7 bases between them. CDR1 and CDR2 (germline): PRHDT, FYEKMQ (reference sequence). CDR3 length equals 11 residues. CDR3 coding DNA: TGTGCCAGCAGCTTAGGCATGAAGCTCCACTTT. Translating gives CASSLGMKLHF. The entire variable domain, with the rest obtained from reference TRBV13 and TRBJ1-6, is as follows: AAGVIQSPRHLIKEKRETATLKCYPIPRHDTVYWYQQGPGQDPQFLISFYEKMQSDKGSIPDRFSAQQFSDYHSELNMSSLELGDSALYFCASSLGMKLHFGNGTRLTVT.

V and J are TRBV27 and TRBJ2-2; tentatively, D is TRBD2 (6 bases). CDR1 is MNHEY and CDR2 is SMNVEV in the germline V gene (reference sequence). The CDR3 is 14 residues long. The germline V and J ends were trimmed by 5 bases and 2 bases, with 9 bases remaining between them. CDR3 bases: TGTGCCAGCAGTGGGACTTTTAACACCGGGGAGCTGTTTTTT. Translating gives CASSGTFNTGELFF.

A few counts support this clonotype. The gene calls are TRBV20-1 and TRBJ2-7; TRBD2 matches 8 bases. This CDR3 is 15 amino acids long. V was clipped by 4 bases and J by 0 bases; unmatched bases: 8. The germline gives CDR1 DFQATT, CDR2 SNEGSKA (reference sequence). The CDR3 protein is CSATSLAVSSYEQYF. In DNA form, the CDR3 reads TGCAGTGCTACCTCACTAGCGGTTAGCTCCTACGAGCAGTACTTC.

This clonotype was detected a few times. The rearrangement links TRBV6-2 or TRBV6-3 to TRBJ2-2, with TRBD2 matching over 11 bases. V gave up 5 bases and J gave up 0 bases; unmatched junction bases: 2. This CDR3 has 16 residues. The germline V gene encodes CDR1 MNHEY and CDR2 SVGEGT. The CDR3 spells CASSRTSGSNTGELFF. In nucleotides, the CDR3 is TGTGCCAGCAGTCGGACTAGCGGGTCGAACACCGGGGAGCTGTTTTTT.

This rearrangement joins TRBV5-4 to TRBJ2-3; possibly TRBD1 for D (6 bases). The CDR3 is made up of 14 amino acids. Between the trimmed V and J ends, which lost 3 bases and 0 bases, there was a span of 8 bases. Germline V gene data show CDR1 as SGHNT and CDR2 as YYREEE (reference sequence). The CDR3 DNA follows: TGTGCCAGCAGCTGGGACACAAGCACAGATACGCAGTATTTT. This translates into CASSWDTSTDTQYF.

This clonotype turned up a few times. V and J are TRBV5-1 and TRBJ1-1, with 7 bases identical to TRBD1. The CDR3 totals 16 residues. J was trimmed by 1 base and V by 0 bases; bases with no gene match: 6. The germline gives CDR1 SGHRS, CDR2 YFSETQ. CDR3: CASSLGLTGENTEAFF. CDR3 DNA sequence: TGCGCCAGCAGCTTGGGACTTACAGGGGAGAACACTGAAGCTTTCTTT.